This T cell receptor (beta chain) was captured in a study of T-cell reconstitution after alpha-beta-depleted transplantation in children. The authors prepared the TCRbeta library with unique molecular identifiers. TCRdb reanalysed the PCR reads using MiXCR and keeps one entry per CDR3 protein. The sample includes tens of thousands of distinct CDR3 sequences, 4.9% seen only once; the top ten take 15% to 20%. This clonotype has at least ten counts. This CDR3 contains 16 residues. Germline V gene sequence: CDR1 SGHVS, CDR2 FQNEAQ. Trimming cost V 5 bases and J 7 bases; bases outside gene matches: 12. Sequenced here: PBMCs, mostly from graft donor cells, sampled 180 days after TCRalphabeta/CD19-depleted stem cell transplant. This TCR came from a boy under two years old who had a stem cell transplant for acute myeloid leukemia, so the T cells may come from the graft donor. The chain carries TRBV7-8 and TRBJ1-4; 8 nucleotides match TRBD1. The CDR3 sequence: CASSNSAGTGVEKLFF. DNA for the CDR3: TGTGCCAGCAGCAATTCCGCCGGGACAGGTGTTGAAAAACTGTTTTTT. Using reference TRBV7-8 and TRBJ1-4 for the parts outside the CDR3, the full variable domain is GAGVSQSPRYKVAKRGQDVALRCDPISGHVSLFWYQQALGQGPEFLTYFQNEAQLDKSGLPSDRFFAERPEGSVSTLKIQRTQQEDSAVYLCASSNSAGTGVEKLFFGSGTQLSVL.